This entry concerns a single T cell receptor beta chain. The antigen remains undetermined. The CDR3 loop spans 13 amino acids. Trimming shortened V by 4 bases and J by 3 bases, and 9 bases separated the two germline ends. Germline-derived CDR1 and CDR2 are MNHNS and SASEGT. This sample stems from a study of vaccination and CD4 T cells after COVID-19. Study at large: SARS-CoV-2, HCoV-NL63, HCoV-OC43 and HCoV-229E supplied the overlapping spike peptides used to stimulate cells.

Treatment: approximately 9-day PBMC culture with coronavirus spike peptide pools or control peptides (ViraFEST assay). Sequenced with the Oncomine TCR Beta short-read assay was DNA taken from cultured CD4+ T cells. TCRdb re-called the PCR reads through MiXCR, storing one row per CDR3 protein. The sample has just over 4,000 distinct CDR3 sequences; around two fifths are singletons. The chain has TRBV6-1 and TRBJ1-1; D is unclear. The sample was CD4+ T cells from blood, cultured in vitro. The origin of this receptor is a human donor who had recovered from COVID-19. The CDR3 DNA follows: TGTGCCAGCAGTGTCGGTGGGGACACTGAAGCTTTCTTT. Translation: CASSVGGDTEAFF.